These 31 T cell receptor beta chains came from one sample sequenced in a study of cytomegalovirus exposure and HLA in healthy donors. The study ran its PCR with 60 Vbeta and 13 Jbeta primers. TCRdb keeps only in-frame clones here, not all; method: immunoSEQ multiplex PCR. The table has approximately 150,000 clones, around 83% seen once. Sequenced sample: PBMCs. The receptors shown here come from a man in his fifties in good health and CMV-seropositive.

The genes are TRBV18 and TRBJ2-1; TRBD1 matches 11 bases. V shed 6 bases and J 5 bases; nucleotides not matched to a gene: 6. CDR3 size: 15 residues. Germline V gene sequence: CDR1 KGHSH, CDR2 LQKENI. The CDR3 DNA reads TGTGCCAGCTCTAAGGACAGGGGGCAACACAATGAGCAGTTCTTC. As protein: CASSKDRGQHNEQFF. Full variable domain (missing parts from reference TRBV18 and TRBJ2-1): NAGVMQNPRHLVRRRGQEARLRCSPMKGHSHVYWYRQLPEEGLKFMVYLQKENIIDESGMPKERFSAEFPKEGPSILRIQQVVRGDSAAYFCASSKDRGQHNEQFFGPGTRLTVL.

This clone was found a few times. V and J are TRBV4-3 and TRBJ1-3; D call uncertain. Germline values: CDR1 LGHNA, CDR2 YSLEER. The CDR3 extends over 15 amino acids. V lost 1 base, J lost 4 bases, and 11 bases lay in between. In DNA, the CDR3 is TGCGCCAGCAGCCAAGGGACTCTGGGAGGAAACACCATATATTTT. This translates into CASSQGTLGGNTIYF.

The chain combines TRBV19 with TRBJ1-5; perhaps TRBD1 as D (5 bases). From germline, CDR1 is LNHDA and CDR2 SQIVND (reference sequence). The V end was cut by 7 bases, the J end by 4 bases, with 11 bases between. CDR3 length: 13 amino acids. Here the CDR3 reads CASTSKGNQPQHF. CDR3 DNA: TGTGCCAGTACGTCGAAGGGGAATCAGCCCCAGCATTTT.

The chain combines TRBV28 with TRBJ1-4; D unresolved. Germline V gene sequence: CDR1 MDHEN, CDR2 SYDVKM. The CDR3 consists of 14 residues. The V gene lost 5 bases and the J gene lost 4 bases, with 11 bases spanning the gap. The DNA of the CDR3 is TGTGCCAGCAGTCTCCTCGGTCTTAATGAAAAACTGTTTTTT. Translation: CASSLLGLNEKLFF. The variable domain in full, with the rest retrieved from reference TRBV28 and TRBJ1-4, is DVKVTQSSRYLVKRTGEKVFLECVQDMDHENMFWYRQDPGLGLRLIYFSYDVKMKEKGDIPEGYSVSREKKERFSLILESASTNQTSMYLCASSLLGLNEKLFFGSGTQLSVL.

V usage is TRBV9 and J usage is TRBJ1-6, with TRBD1 matching 7 bases. The germline V gene has CDR1 SGDLS and CDR2 YYNGEE. The CDR3 consists of 14 residues. After removal of 4 bases from V and 5 bases from J, the junction contained 3 bases not matched to a gene. Here the CDR3 reads CASSKGQNNSPLHF. The CDR3 bases are TGTGCCAGCAGCAAGGGACAGAATAATTCACCCCTCCACTTT.

The chain combines TRBV19 with TRBJ1-5, with D unclear. Germline loops: CDR1 LNHDA, CDR2 SQIVND (reference sequence). This CDR3 has 13 amino acids. V was cut by 5 bases and J by 6 bases, with 11 bases left in between. CDR3 sequence reads: CASSHGSLQPQHF. In DNA, the CDR3 is TGTGCCAGTAGTCACGGGAGTCTTCAGCCCCAGCATTTT.

In its sample, this clone was seen a few times. This sequence joins TRBV4-1 and TRBJ1-5; 7 bases are shared with TRBD1. The CDR3 length is 16 residues. Germline CDR1 MGHRA, CDR2 YSYEKL. The J segment lost 4 bases and the V segment lost 1 base, leaving 7 bases of the junction unmatched. CDR3 DNA: TGCGCCAGCAGCCAAGGCTGGGCAGGGGGAAATCAGCCCCAGCATTTT. Its protein product is CASSQGWAGGNQPQHF.

V gene TRBV28 combines with J gene TRBJ2-7, with TRBD2 matching over 7 bases. CDR3 size: 14 residues. The V segment lost 2 bases and the J segment 1 base; nucleotides outside the gene matches: 2. Germline CDR1 and CDR2: MDHEN and SYDVKM. The CDR3: CASSLGEGSYEQYF. The CDR3 nucleotides are TGTGCCAGCAGTTTAGGGGAGGGTTCCTACGAGCAGTACTTC.

The chain recombines TRBV10-3 with TRBJ2-3, with TRBD1 matching over 7 bases. This CDR3 comprises 15 residues. V gave up 11 bases and J gave up 3 bases; unmatched junction bases: 14. Germline assignment: CDR1 ENHRY and CDR2 SYGVKD. CDR3 sequence reads: CAVAPGTVITDTQYF. CDR3 bases: TGTGCCGTCGCTCCTGGGACAGTCATTACAGATACGCAGTATTTT.

The chain combines TRBV30 with TRBJ2-7; D not certain. The CDR3 totals 12 residues. Germline V gene sequence: CDR1 GTSNPN, CDR2 SVGIG (reference sequence). The V end lost 0 bases, the J end lost 4 bases, and 7 bases lay between the germline ends. The CDR3 sequence: CAWSVPGYEQYF. The CDR3 coding sequence is TGTGCCTGGAGTGTACCCGGTTACGAGCAGTACTTC.

The rearrangement uses TRBV5-1 and TRBJ1-2; D unclear. This CDR3 has 15 residues. V lost 0 bases and J 4 bases, leaving 13 bases between the germline ends. Germline V CDR1 and CDR2: SGHRS, YFSETQ. DNA for the CDR3: TGCGCCAGCAGCTTGGCCGTGGCCACTACCTATGGCTACACCTTC. Translated: CASSLAVATTYGYTF.

The V and J genes are TRBV27 and TRBJ1-6, with 8 bases identical to TRBD1. Germline-derived CDR1 and CDR2 are MNHEY and SMNVEV (reference sequence). Trimming removed 2 bases from V and 11 bases from J; junction bases left unmatched: 5. The CDR3 is 14 residues long. This chain's CDR3 is CASSLDRGSAPLHF. CDR3 bases: TGTGCCAGCAGTTTAGACAGGGGATCGGCACCCCTCCACTTT.

The chain employs TRBV28 and TRBJ2-7; TRBD1 matches 7 bases. Per the germline V gene, CDR1 is MDHEN and CDR2 is SYDVKM. CDR3 length: 14 amino acids. Unmatched junction bases numbered 6, after V lost 6 bases and J lost 1 base. CDR3 sequence reads: CASRPRDSSYEQYF. For the CDR3, the DNA is TGTGCCAGCAGGCCTAGGGACAGTTCCTACGAGCAGTACTTC.

This clone has only a few counts. The rearrangement uses TRBV30 and TRBJ1-4, with 7 nucleotides matching TRBD1. With 1 base clipped from V and 8 bases from J, the junction kept 7 bases outside the gene matches. The germline gives CDR1 GTSNPN, CDR2 SVGIG (reference sequence). CDR3 length: 14 amino acids. CDR3 loop: CAWSGLQGEEKLFF. The CDR3 DNA reads as TGTGCCTGGAGTGGCCTGCAGGGGGAGGAAAAACTGTTTTTT. Complete variable domain (other parts from reference TRBV30 and TRBJ1-4): SQTIHQWPATLVQPVGSPLSLECTVEGTSNPNLYWYRQAAGRGLQLLFYSVGIGQISSEVPQNLSASRPQDRQFILSSKKLLLSDSGFYLCAWSGLQGEEKLFFGSGTQLSVL.

The gene calls are TRBV15 and TRBJ1-4, with a weak D call TRBD1 (5 bases). CDR1 and CDR2 from the germline V gene are LNHNV and YYDKDF (reference sequence). The V and J ends lost 0 bases and 4 bases respectively, with 9 bases between them. The CDR3 has 15 amino acids. Written as DNA, the CDR3 is TGTGCCACCAGCAGAGAAACAGGTTATAATGAAAAACTGTTTTTT. Translating it yields CATSRETGYNEKLFF.

V and J are TRBV28 and TRBJ1-5; tentative D call: TRBD1 (5 bases). Germline CDR1 and CDR2: MDHEN and SYDVKM. V was cut by 5 bases and J by 0 bases, with 8 bases left in between. This CDR3 region has 14 residues. The CDR3 DNA follows: TGTGCCAGCAGTCGACAGATTAGCAATCAGCCCCAGCATTTT. Translating it yields CASSRQISNQPQHF.

This clone was detected a few times. The V call is TRBV6-5, the J call TRBJ2-7, with 7 bases lining up with TRBD1. The CDR3 is 14 amino acids. V was clipped by 4 bases and J by 2 bases; unmatched bases: 5. Germline CDR1 MNHEY, CDR2 SVGAGI. The CDR3 DNA is TGTGCCAGCAGTTCCCTCCAGGGGGCCTACGAGCAGTACTTC. Encoded protein: CASSSLQGAYEQYF.

The CDR3 reads CASSSGVINYGYTF. The DNA of the CDR3 is TGTGCCAGCAGCTCGGGAGTTATTAACTATGGCTACACCTTC. The chain is built from TRBV11-2 and TRBJ1-2; D is ambiguous. Looked up from germline, CDR1 is SGHAT and CDR2 is FQNNGV. The CDR3 contains 14 residues. V lost 4 bases to trimming and J lost 1 base, with 10 bases between them.

This chain uses TRBV27 with TRBJ1-4, with unresolved D. The V end was cut by 2 bases, the J end by 1 base, with 14 bases between. There are 17 residues in the CDR3. CDR1 is MNHEY, CDR2 SMNVEV, per germline (reference sequence). In DNA, the CDR3 is TGTGCCAGCAGTTTAAGCGGGGAGGGAGTAACTAATGAAAAACTGTTTTTT. It is translated as CASSLSGEGVTNEKLFF. Filled out from reference TRBV27 and TRBJ1-4, the complete variable domain reads EAQVTQNPRYLITVTGKKLTVTCSQNMNHEYMSWYRQDPGLGLRQIYYSMNVEVTDKGDVPEGYKVSRKEKRNFPLILESPSPNQTSLYFCASSLSGEGVTNEKLFFGSGTQLSVL.

The chain couples TRBV10-3 to TRBJ2-1; 8 bases map to TRBD2. Germline loops: CDR1 ENHRY, CDR2 SYGVKD. V gave up 3 bases and J gave up 12 bases; unmatched junction bases: 4. The CDR3 loop spans 12 amino acids. As DNA, the CDR3 is TGTGCCATCAGTGACGCGGGGGGCTGGCAGTTCTTC. It yields the protein CAISDAGGWQFF.

V usage is TRBV27 and J usage is TRBJ2-2, with TRBD2 identical over 15 bases. The germline V gene encodes CDR1 MNHEY and CDR2 SMNVEV (reference sequence). The J segment lost 5 bases and the V segment lost 4 bases, leaving 5 bases of the junction unmatched. CDR3 length: 17 residues. DNA of the CDR3: TGTGCCAGCAGTTCAGGACTAGCGGGGGGGCCTACCGGGGAGCTGTTTTTT. It translates to CASSSGLAGGPTGELFF.

This sequence joins TRBV19 and TRBJ2-2; a weak D match, TRBD2 (5 bases). The ends were cut back, 3 bases at V and 4 bases at J, with 9 bases in the middle. The CDR3 totals 14 residues. CDR1 is LNHDA and CDR2 is SQIVND in the germline V gene (reference sequence). The CDR3 loop reads CASSISVGTGELFF. CDR3 bases: TGTGCCAGTAGTATTAGCGTGGGCACCGGGGAGCTGTTTTTT.

The chain recombines TRBV6-1 with TRBJ1-1; D not resolved. In germline, CDR1 is MNHNS, CDR2 SASEGT. V lost 7 bases and J 4 bases, leaving 16 bases between the germline ends. The CDR3 sequence is 14 residues long. CDR3 in amino acids: CASIRTVLGTEAFF. The CDR3 DNA is TGTGCCAGCATTCGGACTGTGTTGGGCACTGAAGCTTTCTTT.

The rearrangement links TRBV9 to TRBJ2-5; 8 bases are shared with TRBD1. The trim removed 3 bases at V and 5 bases at J, leaving 12 bases unmatched. The V gene's germline CDR1 is SGDLS and CDR2 YYNGEE. The CDR3 contains 16 residues. The CDR3: CASSAGTGATGETQYF. In nucleotides, the CDR3 is TGTGCCAGCAGCGCGGGGACAGGCGCTACAGGGGAGACCCAGTACTTC.

The chain is built from TRBV2 and TRBJ1-6; no clear D gene. This CDR3 contains 13 residues. V was trimmed by 3 bases and J by 9 bases, leaving 9 bases between them. The germline CDR1 and CDR2 sequences are SNHLY and FYNNEI. CDR3 coding DNA: TGTGCCAGCAGTGACACTCTAGGTTCACCCCTCCACTTT. It translates to CASSDTLGSPLHF.

This clone was counted a single time. The gene calls are TRBV27 and TRBJ2-3; D is perhaps TRBD1 (6 bases). Germline assignment: CDR1 MNHEY and CDR2 SMNVEV (reference sequence). V gave up 5 bases and J gave up 4 bases, with 10 bases separating them. This CDR3 has 13 amino acids. CDR3 sequence reads: CASSLQGADTQYF. The CDR3 nucleotides are TGTGCCAGCAGTCTACAGGGAGCAGATACGCAGTATTTT.

The rearrangement joins TRBV11-2 to TRBJ2-7, with TRBD2 identical over 7 bases. Trimming at V came to 4 bases and at J to 2 bases, leaving 8 bases not matched to a gene. The germline gives CDR1 SGHAT, CDR2 FQNNGV. This CDR3 has 15 amino acids. The CDR3 DNA is TGTGCCAGCAGCTCCCTTGGGGGGGAAACCTACGAGCAGTACTTC. This encodes CASSSLGGETYEQYF.

This chain links TRBV27 with TRBJ2-5; 10 nucleotides line up with TRBD2. The CDR3 is 15 residues long. V was pared by 5 bases and J by 5 bases, with 8 bases of the junction left unmatched. Germline V gives CDR1 MNHEY, CDR2 SMNVEV (reference sequence). CDR3 sequence reads: CASSLLAGEFETQYF. In nucleotides, the CDR3 is TGTGCCAGCAGTCTCCTAGCGGGAGAGTTTGAGACCCAGTACTTC.

This clone showed up just once. The chain couples TRBV6-1 to TRBJ2-3, with a weak D call TRBD2 (6 bases). V was shortened by 3 bases and J by 2 bases, with 24 bases between the two germline ends. CDR3 length: 19 amino acids. The germline V gene encodes CDR1 MNHNS and CDR2 SASEGT. The CDR3 DNA reads as TGTGCCAGCAGTGACGTCCCTGGGGGACCGGGAGATCTCACAGATACGCAGTATTTT. As protein: CASSDVPGGPGDLTDTQYF.

V and J are TRBV6-6 and TRBJ2-7; D perhaps matches TRBD1 (5 bases). The V end lost 7 bases, the J end lost 0 bases, and 13 bases lay between the germline ends. The CDR3 runs to 14 residues. Germline lookup yields CDR1 MNHNY and CDR2 SVGAGI (reference sequence). CDR3 coding DNA: TGTGCCAGCAAAGAAGGGGCTCCCTCCTACGAGCAGTACTTC. It yields the protein CASKEGAPSYEQYF.

V is TRBV28 and J is TRBJ1-4; the D is unclear. V dropped 3 bases and J dropped 0 bases, with 8 bases sitting between them. The CDR3 has 15 amino acids. Germline loops: CDR1 MDHEN, CDR2 SYDVKM. The CDR3 DNA follows: TGTGCCAGCAGTTTTACCACAGCAACTAATGAAAAACTGTTTTTT. Its protein product is CASSFTTATNEKLFF.